Described below is a single T cell receptor beta chain sequence and its context. Its cognate antigen is unknown. Libraries were prepared by immunoSEQ multiplex PCR; TCRdb keeps only in-frame clonotypes and omits some of them. The table shows 85,000 to 90,000 clones, with approximately 90% occurring only once. The CDR3 extends over 17 amino acids. Per germline, CDR1 SGHVS and CDR2 FQNEAQ. Trimming stripped 0 bases from V and 0 bases from J, with 11 bases between. This sample was taken from a study of OX40 agonist ivuxolimab in advanced cancers. The study's findings and limits: In CD8+ T cells, expanded clones were on average more numerous than in CD4+.

J is TRBJ2-2 and V is TRBV7-8; D is unclear. This receptor was identified in an adult with an advanced solid tumor such as melanoma, head and neck, liver or kidney cancer. The material was CD4+ or CD8+ T cells sorted from blood, obtained in a trial of the OX40 agonist ivuxolimab. CDR3 coding DNA: TGTGCCAGCAGCTTAGCGATCGCGCACGCGAACACCGGGGAGCTGTTTTTT. It is translated as CASSLAIAHANTGELFF.